These 15 T cell receptor beta chains were all obtained from the same sample, sequenced in a study of blood T cell repertoires in COVID-19. Generated by immunoSEQ multiplex PCR, the TCRdb table keeps only in-frame clones and is missing some. The table includes more than 85,000 clones, approximately 86% detected once. The sequencing input was peripheral blood. These receptor sequences come from a man aged 50-60 years with COVID-19, enrolled during active disease.

V usage is TRBV5-1 and J usage is TRBJ2-1; D call uncertain. The CDR3 has 13 amino acids. V lost 0 bases and J lost 5, with 6 bases in between. Germline V CDR1 and CDR2: SGHRS, YFSETQ. CDR3 DNA: TGCGCCAGCAGCTTGGGACTCGACAATGAGCAGTTCTTC. As protein: CASSLGLDNEQFF.

The chain is built from TRBV28 and TRBJ1-5; weak D call: TRBD1 (5 bases). Germline V CDR1 and CDR2: MDHEN, SYDVKM. This CDR3 region has 15 residues. Trimming took off 6 bases at V and 3 bases at J, with 15 bases between the two ends. Here the CDR3 DNA reads TGTGCCAGCAGATACGCCGACAGATACAATCAGCCCCAGCATTTT. The encoded protein is CASRYADRYNQPQHF.

This chain joins TRBV5-4 and TRBJ2-7, with D maybe TRBD1 (6 bases). The CDR3 totals 15 residues. V was trimmed by 0 bases and J by 2 bases, leaving 12 bases between them. CDR1 and CDR2 (germline): SGHNT, YYREEE (reference sequence). As DNA, the CDR3 is TGTGCCAGCAGCTTGGAACAGGGAAATACCTACGAGCAGTACTTC. Residues: CASSLEQGNTYEQYF.

This sequence joins TRBV7-3 and TRBJ2-1; D perhaps matches TRBD1 (5 bases). Trimming shortened V by 3 bases and J by 9 bases, and 12 bases separated the two germline ends. CDR1 and CDR2 (germline): SGHTA, FQGTGA. The CDR3 has 13 residues. In DNA form, the CDR3 reads TGTGCCAGCAGCTTCTATAGGGGTGGTGAGCAGTTCTTC. It translates to CASSFYRGGEQFF.

The chain links TRBV5-1 to TRBJ1-6; D might be TRBD1 (5 bases). The germline V gene encodes CDR1 SGHRS and CDR2 YFSETQ. The CDR3 totals 13 residues. Trimming removed 4 bases from V and 8 bases from J, with 10 bases in between. DNA of the CDR3: TGCGCCAGCAGCCCGACAGTGGATTCACCCCTCCACTTT. As protein: CASSPTVDSPLHF.

V is TRBV5-1 and J is TRBJ2-2, with a possible D match to TRBD1 (6 bases). This CDR3 spans 17 amino acids. The V end lost 0 bases, the J end lost 5 bases, and 17 bases lay between the germline ends. Germline V gene sequence: CDR1 SGHRS, CDR2 YFSETQ. CDR3 loop: CASSLESGDRYTGELFF. The CDR3 DNA follows: TGCGCCAGCAGCTTGGAGTCAGGGGATAGATATACCGGGGAGCTGTTTTTT.

The chain combines TRBV5-6 with TRBJ2-1, with 8 bases matching TRBD1. CDR1 is SGHDT, CDR2 YYEEEE, per germline. V was pared by 3 bases and J by 3 bases, with 5 bases of the junction left unmatched. The length of the CDR3 is 15 residues. In DNA, the CDR3 is TGTGCCAGCAGCTCATGGGGGACAGGCTACAATGAGCAGTTCTTC. Encoded protein: CASSSWGTGYNEQFF.

This rearrangement joins TRBV5-8 to TRBJ1-6, with 9 bases lining up with TRBD1. Trimming took 4 bases from V and 10 from J; bases not matched to a gene: 6. CDR1 and CDR2 from the germline V gene are SGHTS and YDEGEE. This CDR3 is built from 14 residues. Written as DNA, the CDR3 is TGTGCCAGCAGCCAACAGGGGGCTTGGTCACCCCTCCACTTT. Translation gives CASSQQGAWSPLHF.

The genes are TRBV27 and TRBJ2-3; tentative D call: TRBD2 (5 bases). The CDR3 is 17 residues long. V lost 4 bases, J lost 6 bases, and 23 bases lay in between. Looked up from germline, CDR1 is MNHEY and CDR2 is SMNVEV (reference sequence). This CDR3 is CASSSSLSSRGSDTQYF. The CDR3 DNA is TGTGCCAGCAGTTCATCACTCTCTAGCCGGGGTTCGGATACGCAGTATTTT.

V gene TRBV24-1 combines with J gene TRBJ1-5; TRBD1 matches 8 bases. Germline V CDR1 and CDR2: KGHDR, SFDVKD. The ends lost 4 bases at V and 7 bases at J; junction bases unmatched: 11. The CDR3 covers 16 residues. In nucleotides, the CDR3 is TGTGCCACCAGTGACTCGACAGGGGATCGGTACCAGCCCCAGCATTTT. It codes for CATSDSTGDRYQPQHF.

This clone was seen only once. The V call is TRBV10-3, the J call TRBJ2-7; D possibly corresponds to TRBD1 (5 bases). There are 14 residues in the CDR3. CDR1 and CDR2 (germline): ENHRY, SYGVKD. V lost 0 bases and J lost 1, with 7 bases in between. The CDR3 DNA reads as TGTGCCATCAGTGAGTCAGGACAATCCTACGAGCAGTACTTC. Amino acids: CAISESGQSYEQYF.

This clone was seen a few times. The V and J genes are TRBV29-1 and TRBJ2-1; 10 positions agree with TRBD1. J lost 7 bases, V lost 4 bases, and 4 bases had no gene match. CDR1 is SQVTM, CDR2 ANQGSEA, per germline. CDR3 size: 13 residues. The DNA of the CDR3 is TGCAGCGTTGGCCTGGACAGGGGGAATGAGCAGTTCTTC. Protein: CSVGLDRGNEQFF.

This rearrangement joins TRBV5-1 to TRBJ2-1, with TRBD2 identical over 10 bases. The CDR3 is 17 residues long. The junction had 6 bases not matched to a gene; V was cut back by 0 bases and J by 3 bases. CDR1 and CDR2 (germline): SGHRS, YFSETQ. CDR3 in amino acids: CASSLADGLAVYNEQFF. The CDR3 DNA is TGCGCCAGCAGCTTGGCGGATGGACTAGCGGTCTACAATGAGCAGTTCTTC.

The V gene is TRBV7-9, the J gene TRBJ2-7; 8 bases agree with TRBD1. Trimming removed 5 bases from V and 6 bases from J; junction bases left unmatched: 3. Per germline, CDR1 SEHNR and CDR2 FQNEAQ (reference sequence). This CDR3 region has 12 residues. CDR3 region: CASSPDRAEQYF. CDR3 in DNA: TGTGCCAGCAGCCCGGACAGGGCCGAGCAGTACTTC.

The chain combines TRBV3-1 (or the pseudogene TRBV3-2) with TRBJ2-2; 11 bases align to TRBD2. CDR3 length equals 15 residues. V shed 0 bases, J shed 6 bases, and the junction held 0 bases outside the gene matches. Germline V lookup: CDR1 LGHDT, CDR2 YNNKEL (reference sequence). The CDR3 protein is CASSQDSGGAGELFF. CDR3 nucleotide sequence: TGTGCCAGCAGCCAAGATAGCGGGGGGGCCGGGGAGCTGTTTTTT.